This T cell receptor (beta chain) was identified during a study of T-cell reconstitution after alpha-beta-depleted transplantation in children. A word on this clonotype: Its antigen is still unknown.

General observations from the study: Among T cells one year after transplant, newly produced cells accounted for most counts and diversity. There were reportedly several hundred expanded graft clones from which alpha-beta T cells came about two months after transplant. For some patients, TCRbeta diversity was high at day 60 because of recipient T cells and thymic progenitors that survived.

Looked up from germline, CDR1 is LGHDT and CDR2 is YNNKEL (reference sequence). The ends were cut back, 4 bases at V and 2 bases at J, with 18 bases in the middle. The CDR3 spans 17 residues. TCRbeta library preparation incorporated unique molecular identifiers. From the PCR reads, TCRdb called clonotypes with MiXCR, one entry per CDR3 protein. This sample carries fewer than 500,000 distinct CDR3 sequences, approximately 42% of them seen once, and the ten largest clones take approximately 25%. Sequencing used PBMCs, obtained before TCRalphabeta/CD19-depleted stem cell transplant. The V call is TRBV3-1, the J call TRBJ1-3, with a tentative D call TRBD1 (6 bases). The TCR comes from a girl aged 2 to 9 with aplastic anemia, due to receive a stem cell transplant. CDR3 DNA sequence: TGTGCCAGCAGCCCACAGACAGGAATAGGGACTGGAAACACCATATATTTT. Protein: CASSPQTGIGTGNTIYF.